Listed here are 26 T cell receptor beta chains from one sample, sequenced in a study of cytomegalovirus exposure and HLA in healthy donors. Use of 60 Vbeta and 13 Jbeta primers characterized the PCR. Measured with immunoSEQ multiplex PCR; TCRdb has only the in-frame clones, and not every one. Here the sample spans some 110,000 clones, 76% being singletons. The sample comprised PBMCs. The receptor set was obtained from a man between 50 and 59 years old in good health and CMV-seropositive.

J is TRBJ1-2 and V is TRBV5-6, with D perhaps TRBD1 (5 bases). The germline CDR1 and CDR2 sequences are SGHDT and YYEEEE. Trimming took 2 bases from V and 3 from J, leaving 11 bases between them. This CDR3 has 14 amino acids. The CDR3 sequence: CASSFRKGYYGYTF. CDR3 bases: TGTGCCAGCAGCTTTCGCAAGGGGTACTATGGCTACACCTTC.

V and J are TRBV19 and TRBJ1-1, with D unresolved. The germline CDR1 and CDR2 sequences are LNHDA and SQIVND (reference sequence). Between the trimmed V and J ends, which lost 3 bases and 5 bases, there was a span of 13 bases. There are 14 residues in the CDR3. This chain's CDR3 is CASSMSAGWTEAFF. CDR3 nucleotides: TGTGCCAGTAGTATGTCGGCGGGGTGGACTGAAGCTTTCTTT.

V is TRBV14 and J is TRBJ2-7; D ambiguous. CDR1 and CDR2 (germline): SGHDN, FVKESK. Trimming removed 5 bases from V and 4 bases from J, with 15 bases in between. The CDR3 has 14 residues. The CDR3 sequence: CASSTVPRRYEQYF. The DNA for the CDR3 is TGTGCCAGCAGCACGGTCCCTAGGCGGTACGAGCAGTACTTC. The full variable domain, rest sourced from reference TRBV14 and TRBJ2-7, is EAGVTQFPSHSVIEKGQTVTLRCDPISGHDNLYWYRRVMGKEIKFLLHFVKESKQDESGMPNNRFLAERTGGTYSTLKVQPAELEDSGVYFCASSTVPRRYEQYFGPGTRLTVT.

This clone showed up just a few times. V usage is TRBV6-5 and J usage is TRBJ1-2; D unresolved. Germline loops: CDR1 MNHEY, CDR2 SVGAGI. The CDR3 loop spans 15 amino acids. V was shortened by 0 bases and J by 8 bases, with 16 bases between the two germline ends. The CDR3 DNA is TGTGCCAGCAGTTACTCGATACGGGGTACGGGAGGCTACACCTTC. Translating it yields CASSYSIRGTGGYTF.

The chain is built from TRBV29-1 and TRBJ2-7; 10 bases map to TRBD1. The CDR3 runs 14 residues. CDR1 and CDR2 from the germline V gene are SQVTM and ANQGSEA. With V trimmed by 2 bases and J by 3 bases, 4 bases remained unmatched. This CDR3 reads CSVEQGTGVYEQYF. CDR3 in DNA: TGCAGCGTTGAACAGGGGACAGGGGTCTACGAGCAGTACTTC.

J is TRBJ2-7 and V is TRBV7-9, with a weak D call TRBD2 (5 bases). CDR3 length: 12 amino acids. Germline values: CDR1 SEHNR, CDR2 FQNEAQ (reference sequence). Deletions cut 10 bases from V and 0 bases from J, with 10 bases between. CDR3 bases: TGTGCCACGGAAGGGAGCTCCTACGAGCAGTACTTC. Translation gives CATEGSSYEQYF.

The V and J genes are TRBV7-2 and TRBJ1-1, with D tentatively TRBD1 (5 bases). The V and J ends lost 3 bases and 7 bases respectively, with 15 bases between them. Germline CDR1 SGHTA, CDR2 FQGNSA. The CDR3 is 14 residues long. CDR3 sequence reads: CASSFNSGGGEAFF. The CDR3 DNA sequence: TGTGCCAGCAGCTTCAACAGTGGCGGGGGTGAAGCTTTCTTT.

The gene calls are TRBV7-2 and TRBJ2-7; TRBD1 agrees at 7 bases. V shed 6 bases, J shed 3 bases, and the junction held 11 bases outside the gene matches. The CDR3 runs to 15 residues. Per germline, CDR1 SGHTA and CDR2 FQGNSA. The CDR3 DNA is TGTGCCAGCAGGATCCGGGACAGAAGTAACTACGAGCAGTACTTC. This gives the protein CASRIRDRSNYEQYF. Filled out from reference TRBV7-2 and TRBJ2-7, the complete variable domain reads GAGVSQSPSNKVTEKGKDVELRCDPISGHTALYWYRQSLGQGLEFLIYFQGNSAPDKSGLPSDRFSAERTGGSVSTLTIQRTQQEDSAVYLCASRIRDRSNYEQYFGPGTRLTVT.

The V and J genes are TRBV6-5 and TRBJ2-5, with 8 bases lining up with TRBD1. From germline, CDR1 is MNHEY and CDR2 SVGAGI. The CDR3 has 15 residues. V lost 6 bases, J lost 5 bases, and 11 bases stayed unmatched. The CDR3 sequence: CASRPGPRGRETQYF. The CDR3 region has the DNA TGTGCCAGCAGACCCGGACCCAGGGGGCGGGAGACCCAGTACTTC.

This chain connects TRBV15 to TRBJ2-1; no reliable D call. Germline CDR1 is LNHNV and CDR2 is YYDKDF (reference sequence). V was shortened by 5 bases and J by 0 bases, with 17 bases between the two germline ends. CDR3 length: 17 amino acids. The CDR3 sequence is CATSLEATESSYNEQFF. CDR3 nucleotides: TGTGCCACCAGCTTAGAGGCCACGGAGAGCTCCTACAATGAGCAGTTCTTC.

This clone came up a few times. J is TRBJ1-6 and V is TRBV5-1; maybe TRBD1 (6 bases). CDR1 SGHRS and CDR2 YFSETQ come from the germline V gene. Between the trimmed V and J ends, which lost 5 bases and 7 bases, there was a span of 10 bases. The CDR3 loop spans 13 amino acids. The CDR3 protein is CASRTGTNSPLHF. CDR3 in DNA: TGCGCCAGCAGAACAGGGACCAATTCACCCCTCCACTTT.

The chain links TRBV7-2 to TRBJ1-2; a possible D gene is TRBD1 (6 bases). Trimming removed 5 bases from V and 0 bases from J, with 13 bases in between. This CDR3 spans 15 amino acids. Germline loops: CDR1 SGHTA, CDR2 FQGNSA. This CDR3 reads CASSPGQSPNYGYTF. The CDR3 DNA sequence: TGTGCCAGCAGCCCCGGACAGTCCCCTAACTATGGCTACACCTTC.

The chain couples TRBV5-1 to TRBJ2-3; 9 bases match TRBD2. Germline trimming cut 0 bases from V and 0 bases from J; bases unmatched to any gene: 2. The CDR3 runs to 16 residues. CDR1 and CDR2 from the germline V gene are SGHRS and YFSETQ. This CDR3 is CASSLGSGGSTDTQYF. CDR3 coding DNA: TGCGCCAGCAGCTTGGGTAGCGGGGGAAGCACAGATACGCAGTATTTT.

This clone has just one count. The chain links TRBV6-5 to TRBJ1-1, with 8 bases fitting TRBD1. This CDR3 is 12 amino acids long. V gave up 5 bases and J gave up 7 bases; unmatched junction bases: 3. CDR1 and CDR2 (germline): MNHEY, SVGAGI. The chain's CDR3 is CASSRTGSEAFF. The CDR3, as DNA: TGTGCCAGCAGTCGGACAGGGAGTGAAGCTTTCTTT.

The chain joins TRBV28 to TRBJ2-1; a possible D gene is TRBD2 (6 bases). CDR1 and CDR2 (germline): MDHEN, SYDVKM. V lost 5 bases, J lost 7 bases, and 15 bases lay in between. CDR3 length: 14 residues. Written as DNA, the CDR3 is TGTGCCAGCAGTATTTTGTCCGGAGGGAATGAGCAGTTCTTC. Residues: CASSILSGGNEQFF.

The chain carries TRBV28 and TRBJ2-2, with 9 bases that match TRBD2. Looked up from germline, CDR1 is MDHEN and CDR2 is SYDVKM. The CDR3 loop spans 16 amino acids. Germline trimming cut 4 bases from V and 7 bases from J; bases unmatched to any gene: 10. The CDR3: CASSSPPAGGVGELFF. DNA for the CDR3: TGTGCCAGCAGTTCACCCCCAGCGGGAGGAGTCGGGGAGCTGTTTTTT.

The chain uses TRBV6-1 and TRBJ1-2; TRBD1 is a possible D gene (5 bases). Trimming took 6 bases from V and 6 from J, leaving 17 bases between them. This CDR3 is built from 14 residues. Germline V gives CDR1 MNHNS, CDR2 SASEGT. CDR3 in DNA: TGTGCCAGCAGGGGGTCAGGGAAGGCAAATGGCTACACCTTC. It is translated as CASRGSGKANGYTF.

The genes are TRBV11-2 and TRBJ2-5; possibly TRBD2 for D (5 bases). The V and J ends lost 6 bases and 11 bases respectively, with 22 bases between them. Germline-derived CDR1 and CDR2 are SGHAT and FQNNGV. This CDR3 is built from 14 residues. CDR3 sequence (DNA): TGTGCCAGCAGTTCCCTAGCCGGGGTTCAGGAGCAGTACTTC. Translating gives CASSSLAGVQEQYF.

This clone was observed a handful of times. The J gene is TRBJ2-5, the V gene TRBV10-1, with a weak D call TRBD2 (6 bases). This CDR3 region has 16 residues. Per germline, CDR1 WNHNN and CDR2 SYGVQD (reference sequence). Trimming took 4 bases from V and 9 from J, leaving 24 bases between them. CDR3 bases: TGCGCCAGCAGTGGGACCGGGACCCCGTCCGGGGAGGCCCAGTACTTC. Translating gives CASSGTGTPSGEAQYF.

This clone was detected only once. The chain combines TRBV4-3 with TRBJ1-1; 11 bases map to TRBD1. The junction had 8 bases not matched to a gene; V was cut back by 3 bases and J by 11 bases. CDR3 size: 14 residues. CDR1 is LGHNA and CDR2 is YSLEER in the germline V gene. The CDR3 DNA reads TGCGCCAGCAGCCACCCGGGACAGGGGGTAGCGGCTTTCTTT. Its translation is CASSHPGQGVAAFF.

CDR3 region: CASTPSGQGFYNEQFF. CDR3 nucleotide sequence: TGTGCCAGCACTCCGTCCGGACAGGGTTTTTACAATGAGCAGTTCTTC. This chain uses TRBV7-6 with TRBJ2-1; TRBD1 agrees at 8 bases. Germline V gene data show CDR1 as SGHVS and CDR2 as FNYEAQ. Germline trimming cut 7 bases from V and 4 bases from J; bases unmatched to any gene: 12. The CDR3 loop spans 16 amino acids. Supplemented by reference TRBV7-6 and TRBJ2-1, the full variable domain reads GAGVSQSPRYKVTKRGQDVALRCDPISGHVSLYWYRQALGQGPEFLTYFNYEAQQDKSGLPNDRFSAERPEGSISTLTIQRTEQRDSAMYRCASTPSGQGFYNEQFFGPGTRLTVL.

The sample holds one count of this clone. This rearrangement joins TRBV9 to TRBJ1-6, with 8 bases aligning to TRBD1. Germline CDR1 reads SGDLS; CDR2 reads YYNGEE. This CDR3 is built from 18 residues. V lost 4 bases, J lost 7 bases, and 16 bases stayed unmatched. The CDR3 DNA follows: TGTGCCAGCAGCAGAGACACAGGGGGGAGGGCAAAAAATTCACCCCTCCACTTT. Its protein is CASSRDTGGRAKNSPLHF.

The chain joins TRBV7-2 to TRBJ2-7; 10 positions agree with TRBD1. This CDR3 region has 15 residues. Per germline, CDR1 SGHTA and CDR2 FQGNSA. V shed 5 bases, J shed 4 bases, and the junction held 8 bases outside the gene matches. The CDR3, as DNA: TGTGCCAGCAGCCGCGGGACAGGGGAGAGGTACGAGCAGTACTTC. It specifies CASSRGTGERYEQYF.

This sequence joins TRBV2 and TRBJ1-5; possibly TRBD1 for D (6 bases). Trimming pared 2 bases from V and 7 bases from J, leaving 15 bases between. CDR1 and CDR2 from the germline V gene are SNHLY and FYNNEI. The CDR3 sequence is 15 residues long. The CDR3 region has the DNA TGTGCCAGCAGTGAATTACAGGGAAGGTACCAGCCCCAGCATTTT. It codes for CASSELQGRYQPQHF.

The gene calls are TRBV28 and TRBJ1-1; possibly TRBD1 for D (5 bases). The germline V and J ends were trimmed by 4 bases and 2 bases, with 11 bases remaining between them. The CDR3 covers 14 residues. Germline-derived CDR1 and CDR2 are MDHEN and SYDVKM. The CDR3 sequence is CASSSQARNTEAFF. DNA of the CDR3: TGTGCCAGCAGTTCACAGGCGAGAAACACTGAAGCTTTCTTT.

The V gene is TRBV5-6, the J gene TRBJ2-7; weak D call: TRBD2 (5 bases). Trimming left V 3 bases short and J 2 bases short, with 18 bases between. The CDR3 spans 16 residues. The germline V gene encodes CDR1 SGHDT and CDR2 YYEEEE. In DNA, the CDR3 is TGTGCCAGCAGCTACTGGACGGAGAGCGGACCCTACGAGCAGTACTTC. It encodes CASSYWTESGPYEQYF.